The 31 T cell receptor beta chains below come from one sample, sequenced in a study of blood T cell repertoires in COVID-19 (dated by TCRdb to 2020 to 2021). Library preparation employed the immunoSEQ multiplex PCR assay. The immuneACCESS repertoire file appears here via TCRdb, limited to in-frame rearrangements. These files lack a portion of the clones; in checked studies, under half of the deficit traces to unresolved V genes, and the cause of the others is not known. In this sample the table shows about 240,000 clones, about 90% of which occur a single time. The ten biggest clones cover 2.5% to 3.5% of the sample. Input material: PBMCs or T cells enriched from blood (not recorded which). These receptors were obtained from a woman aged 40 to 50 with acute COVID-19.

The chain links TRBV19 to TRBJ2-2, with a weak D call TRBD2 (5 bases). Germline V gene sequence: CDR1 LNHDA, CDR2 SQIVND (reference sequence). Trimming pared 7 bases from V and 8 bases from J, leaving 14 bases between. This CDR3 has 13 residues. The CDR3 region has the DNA TGTGCCAGTACTGAGGGCACGGGGGGGGAGCTGTTTTTT. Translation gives CASTEGTGGELFF. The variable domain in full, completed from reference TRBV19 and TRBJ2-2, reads DGGITQSPKYLFRKEGQNVTLSCEQNLNHDAMYWYRQDPGQGLRLIYYSQIVNDFQKGDIAEGYSVSREKKESFPLTVTSAQKNPTAFYLCASTEGTGGELFFGEGSRLTVL.

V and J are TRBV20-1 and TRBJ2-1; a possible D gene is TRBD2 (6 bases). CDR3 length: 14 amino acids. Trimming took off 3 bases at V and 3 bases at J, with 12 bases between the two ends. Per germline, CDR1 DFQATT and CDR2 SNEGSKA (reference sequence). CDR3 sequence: CSASAAGLYNEQFF. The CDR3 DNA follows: TGCAGTGCTAGTGCTGCGGGGCTCTACAATGAGCAGTTCTTC.

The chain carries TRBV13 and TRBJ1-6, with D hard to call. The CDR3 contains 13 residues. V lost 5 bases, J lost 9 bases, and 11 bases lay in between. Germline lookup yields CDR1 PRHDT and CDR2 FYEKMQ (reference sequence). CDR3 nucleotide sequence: TGTGCCAGCAGCAACCGGGATACTTCACCCCTCCACTTT. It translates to CASSNRDTSPLHF.

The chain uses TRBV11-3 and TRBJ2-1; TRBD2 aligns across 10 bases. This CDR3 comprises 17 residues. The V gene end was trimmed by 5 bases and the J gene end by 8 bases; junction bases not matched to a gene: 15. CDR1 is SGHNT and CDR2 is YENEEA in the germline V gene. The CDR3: CASSGGGAPTSGYEQFF. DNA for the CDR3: TGTGCCAGCAGCGGTGGGGGAGCCCCGACTAGCGGGTATGAGCAGTTCTTC.

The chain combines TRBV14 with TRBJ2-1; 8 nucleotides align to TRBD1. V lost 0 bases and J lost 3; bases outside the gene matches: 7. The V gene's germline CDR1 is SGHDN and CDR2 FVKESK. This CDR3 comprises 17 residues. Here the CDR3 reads CASSQEPGQAYYNEQFF. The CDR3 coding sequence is TGTGCCAGCAGCCAAGAGCCGGGACAGGCCTACTACAATGAGCAGTTCTTC.

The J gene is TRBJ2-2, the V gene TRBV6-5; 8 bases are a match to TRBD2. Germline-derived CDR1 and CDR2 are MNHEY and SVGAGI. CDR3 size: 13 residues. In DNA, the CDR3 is TGTGCAGTGAGCGGGAGGAACACCGGGGAGCTGTTTTTT. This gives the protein CAVSGRNTGELFF.

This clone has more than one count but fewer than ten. CDR3 amino acids: CASSQDEGSDSPLHF. CDR3 DNA: TGCGCCAGCAGCCAAGACGAGGGAAGCGATTCACCCCTCCACTTT. The chain carries TRBV4-1 and TRBJ1-6; D is unresolved. CDR1 is MGHRA and CDR2 is YSYEKL in the germline V gene. Trimming removed 0 bases at V and 8 bases at J, with 11 bases between. The CDR3 has 15 amino acids.

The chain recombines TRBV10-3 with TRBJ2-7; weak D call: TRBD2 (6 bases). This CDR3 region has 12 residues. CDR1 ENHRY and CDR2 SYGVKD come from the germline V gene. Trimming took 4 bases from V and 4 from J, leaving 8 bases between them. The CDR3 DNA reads TGTGCCATCAGTGGCGGGGTATACGAGCAGTACTTC. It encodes CAISGGVYEQYF.

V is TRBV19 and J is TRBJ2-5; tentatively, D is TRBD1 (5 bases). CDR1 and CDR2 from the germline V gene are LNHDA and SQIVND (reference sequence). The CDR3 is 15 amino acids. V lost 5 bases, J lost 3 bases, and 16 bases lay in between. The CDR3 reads CASSVQGGYEETQYF. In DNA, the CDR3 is TGTGCCAGTAGTGTCCAGGGTGGCTACGAAGAGACCCAGTACTTC. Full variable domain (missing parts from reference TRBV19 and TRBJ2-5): DGGITQSPKYLFRKEGQNVTLSCEQNLNHDAMYWYRQDPGQGLRLIYYSQIVNDFQKGDIAEGYSVSREKKESFPLTVTSAQKNPTAFYLCASSVQGGYEETQYFGPGTRLLVL.

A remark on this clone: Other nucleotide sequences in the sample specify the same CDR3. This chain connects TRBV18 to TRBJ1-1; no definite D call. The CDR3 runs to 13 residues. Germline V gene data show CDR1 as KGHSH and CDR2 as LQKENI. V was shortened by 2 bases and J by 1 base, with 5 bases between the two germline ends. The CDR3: CASSPTGNTEAFF. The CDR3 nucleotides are TGTGCCAGCTCACCAACGGGGAACACTGAAGCTTTCTTT.

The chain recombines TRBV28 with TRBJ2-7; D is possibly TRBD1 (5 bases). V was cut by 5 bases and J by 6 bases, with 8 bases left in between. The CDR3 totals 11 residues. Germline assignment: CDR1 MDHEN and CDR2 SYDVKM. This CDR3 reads CASSQGSEQYF. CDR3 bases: TGTGCCAGCAGTCAGGGCAGCGAGCAGTACTTC.

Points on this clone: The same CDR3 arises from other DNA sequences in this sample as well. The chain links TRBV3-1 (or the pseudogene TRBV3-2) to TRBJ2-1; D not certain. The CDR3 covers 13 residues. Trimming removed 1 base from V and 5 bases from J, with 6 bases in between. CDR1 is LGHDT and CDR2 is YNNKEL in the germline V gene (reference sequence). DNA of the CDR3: TGTGCCAGCAGCCAAGCTCTTAACAATGAGCAGTTCTTC. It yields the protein CASSQALNNEQFF.

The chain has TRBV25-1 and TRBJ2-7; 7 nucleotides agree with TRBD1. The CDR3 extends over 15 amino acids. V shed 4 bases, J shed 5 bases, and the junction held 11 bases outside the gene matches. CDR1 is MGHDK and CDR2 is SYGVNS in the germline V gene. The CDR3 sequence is CASSVGRGLLDEQYF. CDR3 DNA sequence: TGTGCCAGCAGTGTTGGTAGGGGGCTTTTGGACGAGCAGTACTTC.

CDR3 sequence (DNA): TGTGCCAGTAGGGGGAGACAGGGCGACTACGAGCAGTACTTC. This codes for CASRGRQGDYEQYF. V and J are TRBV19 and TRBJ2-7, with 7 bases fitting TRBD1. Germline V CDR1 and CDR2: LNHDA, SQIVND (reference sequence). V trimming: 6 bases; J trimming: 3 bases; junction bases outside the gene matches: 8. This CDR3 has 14 residues.

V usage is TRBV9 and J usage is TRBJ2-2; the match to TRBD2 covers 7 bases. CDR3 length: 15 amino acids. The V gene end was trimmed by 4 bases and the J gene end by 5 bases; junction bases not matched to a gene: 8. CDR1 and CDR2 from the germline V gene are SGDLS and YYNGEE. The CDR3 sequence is CASSSGGRETGELFF. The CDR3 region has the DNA TGTGCCAGCAGCTCCGGGGGGAGGGAGACCGGGGAGCTGTTTTTT.

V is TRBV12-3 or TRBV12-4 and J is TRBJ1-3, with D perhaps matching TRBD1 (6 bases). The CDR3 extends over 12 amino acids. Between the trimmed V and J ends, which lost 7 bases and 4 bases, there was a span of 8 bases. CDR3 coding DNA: TGTGCCAGCACCCAGGGGGGAAACACCATATATTTT. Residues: CASTQGGNTIYF.

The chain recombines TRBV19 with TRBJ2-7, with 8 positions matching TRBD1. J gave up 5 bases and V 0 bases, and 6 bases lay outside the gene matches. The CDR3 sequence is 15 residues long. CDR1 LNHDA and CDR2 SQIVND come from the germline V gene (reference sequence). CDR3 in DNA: TGTGCCAGTAGTATAGATTATGGGACAGGAGACGAGCAGTACTTC. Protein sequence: CASSIDYGTGDEQYF.

The CDR3: CAWSVSGQTEAFF. CDR3 coding DNA: TGTGCCTGGAGTGTATCAGGGCAAACTGAAGCTTTCTTT. V usage is TRBV30 and J usage is TRBJ1-1; TRBD1 is a possible D gene (5 bases). The V gene's germline CDR1 is GTSNPN and CDR2 SVGIG (reference sequence). The CDR3 has 13 amino acids. V lost 0 bases and J 5 bases, leaving 10 bases between the germline ends.

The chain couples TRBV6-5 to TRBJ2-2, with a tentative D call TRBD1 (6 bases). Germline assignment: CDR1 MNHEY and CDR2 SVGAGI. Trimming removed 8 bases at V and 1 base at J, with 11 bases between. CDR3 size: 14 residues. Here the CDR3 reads CASRFRGNTGELFF. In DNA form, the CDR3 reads TGTGCCAGCCGTTTCAGGGGGAACACCGGGGAGCTGTTTTTT.

The CDR3 loop is CASSRHNDRSYEQYF. The CDR3 DNA follows: TGCGCCAGCAGCCGCCATAATGACAGATCCTACGAGCAGTACTTC. J is TRBJ2-7 and V is TRBV4-1, with D possibly matching TRBD1 (5 bases). In germline, CDR1 is MGHRA, CDR2 YSYEKL. The CDR3 has 15 amino acids. V was cut by 4 bases and J by 1 base, with 14 bases left in between.

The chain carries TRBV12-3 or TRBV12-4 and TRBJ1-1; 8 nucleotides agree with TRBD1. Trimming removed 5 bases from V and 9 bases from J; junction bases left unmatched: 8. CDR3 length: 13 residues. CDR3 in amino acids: CASSVRTGQKAFF. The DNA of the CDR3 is TGTGCCAGCAGTGTCCGGACAGGGCAGAAAGCTTTCTTT.

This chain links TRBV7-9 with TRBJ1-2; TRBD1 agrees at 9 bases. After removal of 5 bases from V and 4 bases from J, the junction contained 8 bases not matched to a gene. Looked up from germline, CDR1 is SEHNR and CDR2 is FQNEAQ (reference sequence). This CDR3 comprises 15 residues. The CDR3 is CASSPPGTGSYGYTF. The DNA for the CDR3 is TGTGCCAGCAGCCCCCCCGGGACAGGGAGCTATGGCTACACCTTC. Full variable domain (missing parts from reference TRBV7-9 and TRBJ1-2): DTGVSQNPRHKITKRGQNVTFRCDPISEHNRLYWYRQTLGQGPEFLTYFQNEAQLEKSRLLSDRFSAERPKGSFSTLEIQRTEQGDSAMYLCASSPPGTGSYGYTFGSGTRLTVV.

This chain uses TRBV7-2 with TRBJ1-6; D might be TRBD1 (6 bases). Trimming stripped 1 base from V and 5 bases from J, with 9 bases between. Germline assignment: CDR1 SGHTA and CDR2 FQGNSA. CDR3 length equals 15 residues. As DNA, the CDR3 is TGTGCCAGCAGCTTAGATAACAGGGATAATTCACCCCTCCACTTT. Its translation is CASSLDNRDNSPLHF.

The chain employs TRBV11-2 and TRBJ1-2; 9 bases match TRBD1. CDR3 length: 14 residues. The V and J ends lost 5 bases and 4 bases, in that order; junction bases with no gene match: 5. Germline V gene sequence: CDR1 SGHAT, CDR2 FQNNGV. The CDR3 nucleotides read TGTGCCAGCAGCAAGGGACAGGGAAGCTATGGCTACACCTTC. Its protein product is CASSKGQGSYGYTF.

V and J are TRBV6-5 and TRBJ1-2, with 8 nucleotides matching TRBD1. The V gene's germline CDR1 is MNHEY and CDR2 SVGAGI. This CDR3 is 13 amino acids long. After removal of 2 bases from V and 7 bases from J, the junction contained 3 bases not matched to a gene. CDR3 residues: CASSYETGVGYTF. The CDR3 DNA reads TGTGCCAGCAGTTACGAGACAGGGGTTGGCTACACCTTC.

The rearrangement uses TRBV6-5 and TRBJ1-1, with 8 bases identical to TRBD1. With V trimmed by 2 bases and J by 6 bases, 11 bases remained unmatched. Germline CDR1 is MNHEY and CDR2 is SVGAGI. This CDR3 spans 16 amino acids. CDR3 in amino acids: CASSYGQGMRGAEAFF. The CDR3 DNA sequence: TGTGCCAGCAGTTACGGACAGGGAATGAGGGGGGCTGAAGCTTTCTTT.

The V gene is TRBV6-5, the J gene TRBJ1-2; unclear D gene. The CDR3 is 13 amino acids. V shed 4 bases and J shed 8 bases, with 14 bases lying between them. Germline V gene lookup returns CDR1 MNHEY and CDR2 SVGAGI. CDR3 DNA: TGTGCCAGCAGTTGGGGAGGAAGGAACGGCTACACCTTC. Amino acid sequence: CASSWGGRNGYTF.

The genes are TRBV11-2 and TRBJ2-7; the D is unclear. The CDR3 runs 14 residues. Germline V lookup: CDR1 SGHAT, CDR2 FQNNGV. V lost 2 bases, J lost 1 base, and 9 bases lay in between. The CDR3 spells CASSLSWQSYEQYF. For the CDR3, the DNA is TGTGCCAGCAGCTTAAGTTGGCAATCCTACGAGCAGTACTTC.

The DNA of the CDR3 is TGTGCCACCAGCGCAACGGGACAGGCCCTCCTATATAGCAATCAGCCCCAGCATTTT. It is translated as CATSATGQALLYSNQPQHF. This chain links TRBV15 with TRBJ1-5; 8 positions match TRBD1. The CDR3 is 19 amino acids. In germline, CDR1 is LNHNV, CDR2 YYDKDF (reference sequence). Germline trimming cut 5 bases from V and 0 bases from J; bases unmatched to any gene: 15.

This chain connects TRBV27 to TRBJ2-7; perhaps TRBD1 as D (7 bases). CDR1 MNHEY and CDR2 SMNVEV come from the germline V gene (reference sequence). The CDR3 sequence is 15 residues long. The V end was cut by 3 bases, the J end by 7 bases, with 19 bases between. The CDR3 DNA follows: TGTGCCAGCAGTTTTTTGGGCGGGGCAGGGGGGGAGCAGTACTTC. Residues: CASSFLGGAGGEQYF.

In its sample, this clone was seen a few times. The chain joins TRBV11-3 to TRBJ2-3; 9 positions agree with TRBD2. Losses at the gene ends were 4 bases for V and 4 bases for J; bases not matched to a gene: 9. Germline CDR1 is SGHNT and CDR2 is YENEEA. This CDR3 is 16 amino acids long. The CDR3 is CASSYLAGPRPDTQYF. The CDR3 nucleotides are TGTGCCAGCAGCTACCTAGCGGGACCCCGGCCAGATACGCAGTATTTT.